This T cell receptor beta chain was captured in a study of control samples from healthy donors and cancer patients. Profiling relied on immunoSEQ multiplex PCR, and the TCRdb table lists in-frame clones only, not all of them. The sample has just under 60,000 clones, approximately 92% seen once. The CDR3 extends over 14 amino acids. Trimming took 7 bases from V and 2 from J, leaving 13 bases between them. The V gene's germline CDR1 is SGHRS and CDR2 YFSETQ. The sample comprised PBMCs. The receptor comes from a man between 40 and 49 years old with colorectal cancer. The chain has TRBV5-1 and TRBJ2-1; possibly TRBD1 for D (6 bases). The DNA of the CDR3 is TGCGCCAGCTACTTGGACAGCCCCTACAATGAGCAGTTCTTC. Translating gives CASYLDSPYNEQFF.